What follows are 19 T cell receptor beta chains derived from one specimen sequenced in a study of regulatory T cells in long-lasting Graves disease. As for time point: newly diagnosed GD, antithyroid drugs for less than 3 months. With RNA extracted from PBMCs as input, the TCR library was made. HTBI primers from iRepertoire and Arm-PCR of CDR3 regions yielded the TCR beta libraries. TCRdb recomputed calls from the multiplex PCR reads with MiXCR, one row per CDR3 protein. The data show roughly 500,000 distinct CDR3 sequences, about 13% seen once. Separately, the same data were catalogued under a study of T cells in Graves' hyperthyroidism and ophthalmopathy.

This material consisted of peripheral blood mononuclear cells (PBMCs), taken at new diagnosis, from a patient treated with antithyroid drugs. The receptor source for this set is a man in his thirties or forties with Graves disease.

This clonotype came up a few times. The J gene is TRBJ2-5, the V gene TRBV10-2; TRBD1 aligns across 7 bases. V lost 4 bases to trimming and J lost 3 bases; unmatched junction nucleotides: 11. This CDR3 has 16 residues. Germline V gene lookup returns CDR1 WSHSY and CDR2 SAAADI. CDR3: CASSGNNAGTEETQYF. The CDR3 DNA sequence: TGCGCCAGCAGTGGGAACAACGCCGGGACAGAAGAGACCCAGTACTTC.

The sample holds many counts of this clonotype. This sequence joins TRBV10-3 and TRBJ2-2; 9 nucleotides match TRBD1. The CDR3 covers 15 residues. Germline V gene data show CDR1 as ENHRY and CDR2 as SYGVKD. J was trimmed by 4 bases and V by 6 bases; bases with no gene match: 6. For the CDR3, the DNA is TGTGCCATCAGGGGGGACAGGGAGGGCACCGGGGAGCTGTTTTTT. Translated, it gives CAIRGDREGTGELFF.

This clonotype was detected many times. The rearrangement joins TRBV2 to TRBJ2-7; the match to TRBD2 covers 11 bases. The V and J ends lost 7 bases and 4 bases, in that order; junction bases with no gene match: 3. The length of the CDR3 is 13 residues. Germline CDR1 reads SNHLY; CDR2 reads FYNNEI. This CDR3 is CASKTSGNYEQYF. The CDR3 DNA sequence: TGTGCCAGCAAGACTAGCGGGAATTACGAGCAGTACTTC.

This clonotype was seen many times. This chain's CDR3 is CASSSGWDRAADTQYF. The CDR3, as DNA: TGTGCCAGCAGCTCAGGCTGGGACAGGGCGGCCGATACGCAGTATTTT. V is TRBV7-9 and J is TRBJ2-3; 9 bases are a match to TRBD1. The CDR3 is 16 amino acids. Germline lookup yields CDR1 SEHNR and CDR2 FQNEAQ (reference sequence). V was pared by 4 bases and J by 6 bases, with 11 bases of the junction left unmatched.

This clonotype was seen at least ten times. J is TRBJ1-1 and V is TRBV27, with D possibly being TRBD1 (6 bases). V was shortened by 6 bases and J by 4 bases, with 15 bases between the two germline ends. CDR1 is MNHEY, CDR2 SMNVEV, per germline (reference sequence). CDR3 length equals 14 residues. The CDR3 region has the DNA TGTGCCAGCAGGCCTCAGGGGAGGGGCACTGAAGCTTTCTTT. Residues: CASRPQGRGTEAFF.

This clonotype occurred many times. This is likely an artifact of a read error, given a far larger clone one base away. The chain employs TRBV28 and TRBJ2-1; 8 bases match TRBD2. CDR1 MDHEN and CDR2 SYDVKM come from the germline V gene. The length of the CDR3 is 13 residues. V shed 6 bases and J 10 bases; nucleotides not matched to a gene: 8. The CDR3 loop reads CASSGREVDEQFF. The CDR3 region has the DNA TGTGCCAGCAGCGGGCGGGAGGTAGACGAGCAGTTCTTC.

A remark on this clonotype: This could be a read error, since a much larger clone is one nucleotide away. V and J are TRBV7-3 and TRBJ2-1; 8 positions agree with TRBD2. The CDR3 runs to 13 residues. The germline V gene encodes CDR1 SGHTA and CDR2 FQGTGA. Here the CDR3 reads CVTGKGREDEQFF. The CDR3, as DNA: TGTGTCACTGGAAAGGGGCGGGAGGATGAGCAGTTCTTC. Based on the CDR3 plus reference TRBV7-3 and TRBJ2-1, the full variable domain is GAGVSQTPSNKVTEKGKYVELRCDPISGHTALYWYRQSLGQGPEFLIYFQGTGAADDSGLPNDRFFAVRPEGSVSTLKIQRTERGDSAVYLCVTGKGREDEQFFGPGTRLTVL.

This clonotype showed up many times. The genes are TRBV29-1 and TRBJ2-2; the D is unclear. From germline, CDR1 is SQVTM and CDR2 ANQGSEA. Trimming stripped 2 bases from V and 6 bases from J, with 13 bases between. This CDR3 is 14 amino acids long. The DNA of the CDR3 is TGCAGCGTTGAATCGGCGGTTCCCCCCGGGGAGCTGTTTTTT. Its protein product is CSVESAVPPGELFF.

This clonotype occurred many times. The gene calls are TRBV7-9 and TRBJ1-5; possible D gene TRBD1, 5 bases. Trimming removed 5 bases at V and 4 bases at J, with 12 bases between. The CDR3 is made up of 14 amino acids. CDR1 is SEHNR and CDR2 is FQNEAQ in the germline V gene (reference sequence). The CDR3 region is CASSHGAANQPQHF. The CDR3, as DNA: TGTGCCAGCAGCCACGGGGCCGCTAATCAGCCCCAGCATTTT.

The rearrangement uses TRBV20-1 and TRBJ2-3; 8 nucleotides line up with TRBD2. The CDR3 length is 15 residues. Germline values: CDR1 DFQATT, CDR2 SNEGSKA (reference sequence). Trimming cost V 0 bases and J 6 bases; bases outside gene matches: 8. Here the CDR3 reads CSARDPHGGGDTQYF. CDR3 coding DNA: TGCAGTGCTAGAGATCCTCACGGGGGGGGGGATACGCAGTATTTT.

This clonotype was picked up a small number of times. The chain has TRBV4-2 and TRBJ2-7; D remains unclear. V was cut by 4 bases and J by 0 bases, with 10 bases left in between. The V gene's germline CDR1 is LGHNA and CDR2 YNFKEQ. The CDR3 length is 14 residues. The CDR3 spells CASSPEVFSYEQYF. In DNA form, the CDR3 reads TGTGCCAGCAGCCCCGAGGTGTTCTCCTACGAGCAGTACTTC.

Concerning this clonotype itself: This likely stems from a read error, as it lies one base from a far larger clone. The gene calls are TRBV12-3 or TRBV12-4 and TRBJ2-5, with a tentative D call TRBD2 (6 bases). The DNA end is more similar to TRBJ2-1, so the J call may be wrong. The CDR3 has 15 residues. In DNA form, the CDR3 reads TGTGCCAGCACACCTCGCGGGAAGTCATACAATGAGCAGTTCTTC. The encoded protein is CASTPRGKSYNEQFF.

This clonotype was recorded a few times. The chain joins TRBV10-3 to TRBJ2-7, with D uncertain. V lost 4 bases and J 5 bases, leaving 12 bases between the germline ends. Germline CDR1 is ENHRY and CDR2 is SYGVKD. The CDR3 sequence is 13 residues long. CDR3 DNA: TGTGCCATCAGTGGAACCAAGGGCCACGAGCAGTACTTC. Translated, it gives CAISGTKGHEQYF.

As regards this clonotype: A much larger clone is a single base away; this may be a read error. The chain recombines TRBV12-3 or TRBV12-4 with TRBJ1-2; D might be TRBD1 (5 bases). V lost 6 bases and J 1 base, leaving 6 bases between the germline ends. This CDR3 spans 12 amino acids. The CDR3 DNA follows: TGTGCCAGCAGGGACAATAACTATGGCTACACCTTC. Protein product: CASRDNNYGYTF.

The genes are TRBV13 and TRBJ2-5, with TRBD2 matching 8 bases. V was pared by 5 bases and J by 4 bases, with 9 bases of the junction left unmatched. Germline V gene lookup returns CDR1 PRHDT and CDR2 FYEKMQ (reference sequence). This CDR3 comprises 15 residues. CDR3 nucleotides: TGTGCCAGCAGCCCTGATAGCGGGAAAGCAGAGACCCAGTACTTC. Encoded protein: CASSPDSGKAETQYF.

At least ten counts were recorded for this clonotype. The CDR3 protein is CSVVSGGGGEQYF. As DNA, the CDR3 is TGCAGCGTTGTCTCGGGAGGAGGAGGCGAGCAGTACTTC. The chain uses TRBV29-1 and TRBJ2-7; 7 bases are a match to TRBD2. The V and J ends lost 4 bases and 6 bases, in that order; junction bases with no gene match: 9. The germline V gene has CDR1 SQVTM and CDR2 ANQGSEA. The CDR3 is made up of 13 amino acids.

This sequence joins TRBV27 and TRBJ2-7, with D perhaps TRBD2 (6 bases). The CDR3 has 17 residues. Germline loops: CDR1 MNHEY, CDR2 SMNVEV (reference sequence). The germline V and J ends were trimmed by 6 bases and 0 bases, with 21 bases remaining between them. This chain's CDR3 is CASRPHDRDSSSYEQYF. The CDR3 DNA reads as TGTGCCAGCAGACCGCATGACCGGGACTCCAGCTCCTACGAGCAGTACTTC.

The table lists this clonotype with many counts. This chain uses TRBV7-2 with TRBJ2-5; 9 bases match TRBD1. CDR3 size: 15 residues. Germline-derived CDR1 and CDR2 are SGHTA and FQGNSA. V lost 4 bases and J lost 6; bases outside the gene matches: 9. CDR3 residues: CASSSESGQGKTQYF. CDR3 coding DNA: TGTGCCAGCAGCTCCGAATCGGGACAGGGAAAGACCCAGTACTTC.

V is TRBV20-1 and J is TRBJ2-7; 8 bases agree with TRBD2. Germline values: CDR1 DFQATT, CDR2 SNEGSKA (reference sequence). This CDR3 contains 14 residues. After removal of 0 bases from V and 6 bases from J, the junction contained 7 bases not matched to a gene. The CDR3 coding sequence is TGCAGTGCTAGAGAAGCGGGAGACTACATCGAGCAGTACTTC. Its protein product is CSAREAGDYIEQYF.